The TCR beta chain described here comes from a study of Ad26.COV2.S vaccination and SARS-CoV-2 variants. Study-level background: Participant was drawn from the COV1001 Ad26.COV2.S trial arm.

Overall study findings and caveats: Once vaccination had occurred, spike-specific CD8+ and CD4+ T cell responses reportedly showed substantial breadth.

TCRdb keeps only in-frame clones here, not all; method: immunoSEQ multiplex PCR. The data show about 680,000 clones, with around 89% seen just once and nearly 1.5% held by the top ten. This clone was found once. What it binds is not known. This sample's treatment: approximately 18 received Ad26.COV2.S at low or high dose, single or two shots; 5 received placebo; per-sample allocation not given. Sampling was done on day 63 after the first vaccine or placebo injection. Immunization relied on an Ad26 vector, which expressed Wuhan-strain SARS-CoV-2 spike. The CDR3 has 15 residues. V was trimmed by 1 base and J by 8 bases, leaving 14 bases between them. The germline V gene has CDR1 SGHAT and CDR2 FQNNGV.

The sample was peripheral blood, taken in a trial of Ad26.COV2.S vaccine versus placebo. This receptor was obtained from a person between 18 and 60 years old who received the Ad26.COV2.S COVID-19 vaccine or a placebo. The chain joins TRBV11-2 to TRBJ1-4, with a tentative D call TRBD1 (5 bases). The CDR3 bases are TGTGCCAGCAGCTTAGGGACACCCAAGCGCGAAAAACTGTTTTTT. Translation gives CASSLGTPKREKLFF.